This TCR beta chain was sequenced in a study of response to subunit inactivated influenza vaccine. Germline assignment: CDR1 DFQATT and CDR2 SNEGSKA (reference sequence). J lost 4 bases, V lost 3 bases, and 10 bases had no gene match. The CDR3 sequence is 15 residues long. TCRdb re-called the RT-PCR reads through MiXCR, storing one row per CDR3 protein. In the table there are about 570,000 distinct CDR3 sequences, approximately 10% of which are singletons. These data were likewise used in another study, on T cells expressing NK-cell markers. That study reports: Generation of TCR beta cDNA was performed by 5'RACE template switching incorporating UMIs. Obtained from sorted CD3+CD56+NKG2C+, CD3+CD56+NKG2C- and CD3+CD56-NKG2C+ T cells were the TCR beta repertoires. Eight donors were sequenced, of whom seven were HCMV-seropositive, while the remaining one was HCMV-seronegative. More than 5 donors showed dominant NKG2C+ clonotypes comprising about 1.0-7.0% of their CD8+ T cells. The study found these clonotypes also leading the CD3+CD56-NKG2C+ fraction in a handful of donors.

The J gene is TRBJ2-5, the V gene TRBV20-1, with 8 nucleotides matching TRBD1. The sequenced sample was PBMCs from blood, obtained on the day of vaccination. The sequence came from a man aged 50 to 59 who received an inactivated influenza vaccine. CDR3: CSASSAGGLGETQYF. DNA of the CDR3: TGCAGTGCTAGTTCTGCAGGGGGCTTGGGAGAGACCCAGTACTTC.